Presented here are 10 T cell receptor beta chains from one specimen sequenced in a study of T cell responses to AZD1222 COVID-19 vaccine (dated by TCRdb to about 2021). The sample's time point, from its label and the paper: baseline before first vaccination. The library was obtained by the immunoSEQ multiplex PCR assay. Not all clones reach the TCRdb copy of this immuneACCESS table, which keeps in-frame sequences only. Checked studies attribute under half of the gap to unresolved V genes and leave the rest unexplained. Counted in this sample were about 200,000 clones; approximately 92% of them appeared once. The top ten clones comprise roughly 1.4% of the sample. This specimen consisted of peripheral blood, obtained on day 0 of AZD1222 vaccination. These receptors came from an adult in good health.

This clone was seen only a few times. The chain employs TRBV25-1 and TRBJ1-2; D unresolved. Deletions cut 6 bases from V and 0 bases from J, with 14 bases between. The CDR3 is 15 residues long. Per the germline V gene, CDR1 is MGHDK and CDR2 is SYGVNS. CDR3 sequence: CASSQHPTSNYGYTF. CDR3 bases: TGTGCCAGCAGCCAACACCCGACGTCTAACTATGGCTACACCTTC.

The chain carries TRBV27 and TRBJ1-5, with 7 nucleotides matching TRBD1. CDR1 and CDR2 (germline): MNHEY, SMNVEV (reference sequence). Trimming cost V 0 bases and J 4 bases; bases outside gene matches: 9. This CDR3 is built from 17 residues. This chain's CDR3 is CASSLSLRGRGNQPQHF. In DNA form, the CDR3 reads TGTGCCAGCAGTTTATCGTTAAGGGGGCGGGGGAATCAGCCCCAGCATTTT.

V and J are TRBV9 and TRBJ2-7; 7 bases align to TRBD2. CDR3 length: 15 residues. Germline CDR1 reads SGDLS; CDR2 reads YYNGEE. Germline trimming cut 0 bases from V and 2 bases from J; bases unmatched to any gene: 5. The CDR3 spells CASSVGSGGTYEQYF. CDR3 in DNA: TGTGCCAGCAGCGTAGGGTCGGGGGGAACCTACGAGCAGTACTTC.

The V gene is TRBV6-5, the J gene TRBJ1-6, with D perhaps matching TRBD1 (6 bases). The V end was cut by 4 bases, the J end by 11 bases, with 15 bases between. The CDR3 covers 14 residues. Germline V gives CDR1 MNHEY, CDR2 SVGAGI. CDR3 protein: CASSLQGGGPPLHF. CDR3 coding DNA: TGTGCCAGCAGTTTACAGGGAGGGGGGCCACCCCTCCACTTT.

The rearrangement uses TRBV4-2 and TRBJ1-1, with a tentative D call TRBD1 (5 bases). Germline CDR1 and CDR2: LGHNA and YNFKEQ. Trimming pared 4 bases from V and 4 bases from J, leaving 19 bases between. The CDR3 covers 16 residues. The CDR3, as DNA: TGTGCCAGCAGCCCCCTTGGCGGGTTCAGGGCCACTGAAGCTTTCTTT. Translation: CASSPLGGFRATEAFF.

The CDR3 spells CASTKVTGPEGTDTQYF. The CDR3 DNA reads TGTGCCAGCACAAAGGTAACAGGGCCCGAGGGGACAGATACGCAGTATTTT. This rearrangement joins TRBV21-1 to TRBJ2-3; the table's TRBD1 call for D was not verified on the DNA. TRBV21-1 is listed as a pseudogene. This CDR3 region has 17 residues.

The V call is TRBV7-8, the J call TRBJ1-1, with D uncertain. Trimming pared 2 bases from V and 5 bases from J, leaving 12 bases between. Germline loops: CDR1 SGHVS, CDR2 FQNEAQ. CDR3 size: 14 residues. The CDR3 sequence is CASSLTGWRTEAFF. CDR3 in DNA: TGTGCCAGCAGCTTAACGGGTTGGAGAACTGAAGCTTTCTTT.

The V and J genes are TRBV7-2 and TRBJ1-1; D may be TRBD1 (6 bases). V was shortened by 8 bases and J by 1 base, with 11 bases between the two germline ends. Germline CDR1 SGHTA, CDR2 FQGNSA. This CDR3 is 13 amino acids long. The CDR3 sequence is CASGRQENTEAFF. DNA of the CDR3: TGTGCCAGCGGGAGACAGGAGAACACTGAAGCTTTCTTT.

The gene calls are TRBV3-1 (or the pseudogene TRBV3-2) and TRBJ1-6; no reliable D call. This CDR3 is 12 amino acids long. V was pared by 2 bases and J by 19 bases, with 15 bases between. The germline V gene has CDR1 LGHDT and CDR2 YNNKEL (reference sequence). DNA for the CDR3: TGTGCCAGCAGCCAAAGTTCGGGAGCCACTCACTTT. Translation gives CASSQSSGATHF.

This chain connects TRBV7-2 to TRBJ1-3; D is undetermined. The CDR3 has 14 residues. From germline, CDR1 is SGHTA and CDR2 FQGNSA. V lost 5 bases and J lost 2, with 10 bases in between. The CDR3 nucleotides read TGTGCCAGCAGCCCCCCTGTCCCTGGAAACACCATATATTTT. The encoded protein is CASSPPVPGNTIYF.